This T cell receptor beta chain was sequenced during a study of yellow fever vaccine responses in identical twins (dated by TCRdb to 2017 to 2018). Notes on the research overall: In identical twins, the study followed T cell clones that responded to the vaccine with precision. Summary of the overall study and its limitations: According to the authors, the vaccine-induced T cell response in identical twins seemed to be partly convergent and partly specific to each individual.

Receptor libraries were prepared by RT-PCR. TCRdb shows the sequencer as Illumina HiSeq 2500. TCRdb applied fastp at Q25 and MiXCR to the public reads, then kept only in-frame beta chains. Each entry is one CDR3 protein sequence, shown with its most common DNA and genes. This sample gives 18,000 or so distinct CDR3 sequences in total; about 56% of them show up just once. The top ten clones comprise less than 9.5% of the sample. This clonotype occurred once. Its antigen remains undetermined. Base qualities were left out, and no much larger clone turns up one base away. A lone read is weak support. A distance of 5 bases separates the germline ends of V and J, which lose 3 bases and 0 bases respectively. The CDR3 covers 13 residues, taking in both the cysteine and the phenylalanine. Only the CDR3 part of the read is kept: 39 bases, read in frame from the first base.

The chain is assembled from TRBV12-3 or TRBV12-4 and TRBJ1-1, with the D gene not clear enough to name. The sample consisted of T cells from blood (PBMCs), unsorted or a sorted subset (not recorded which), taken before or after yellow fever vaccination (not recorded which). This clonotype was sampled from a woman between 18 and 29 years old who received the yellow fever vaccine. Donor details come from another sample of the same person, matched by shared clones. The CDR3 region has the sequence CASSFQVNTEAFF. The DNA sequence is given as TGTGCCAGCAGTTTTCAGGTGAACACTGAAGCTTTCTTT.